The 32 T cell receptor beta chains below all came from one sample that was sequenced in a study of PD-1 blockade in classical Hodgkin lymphoma. Every patient was affected by relapse after autologous stem cell transplantation, while exposure to brentuximab vedotin was not uniform. Generated by immunoSEQ multiplex PCR, the TCRdb table keeps only in-frame clones and is missing some. Of tens of thousands of clones listed, 89% are singletons. Sample: peripheral blood mononuclear cells (PBMCs), taken before the second cycle of nivolumab. The receptors here all came from a human donor with classical Hodgkin lymphoma.

The chain has TRBV7-9 and TRBJ2-2; tentative D call: TRBD1 (5 bases). CDR1 and CDR2 (germline): SEHNR, FQNEAQ (reference sequence). The CDR3 runs to 14 residues. V was trimmed by 6 bases and J by 0 bases, leaving 8 bases between them. The CDR3 coding sequence is TGTGCCAGCAGTGGACATCCGAACACCGGGGAGCTGTTTTTT. Amino acids: CASSGHPNTGELFF. Full variable domain (missing parts from reference TRBV7-9 and TRBJ2-2): DTGVSQNPRHKITKRGQNVTFRCDPISEHNRLYWYRQTLGQGPEFLTYFQNEAQLEKSRLLSDRFSAERPKGSFSTLEIQRTEQGDSAMYLCASSGHPNTGELFFGEGSRLTVL.

The gene calls are TRBV2 and TRBJ2-7; TRBD1 matches at 10 bases. The CDR3 consists of 15 residues. Germline V gene sequence: CDR1 SNHLY, CDR2 FYNNEI. J gave up 5 bases and V 6 bases, and 10 bases lay outside the gene matches. The CDR3 protein is CASRGDRGRLDEQYF. CDR3 DNA sequence: TGTGCCAGCAGAGGAGACAGGGGGCGTTTGGACGAGCAGTACTTC.

This clone has only one observation. This rearrangement joins TRBV29-1 to TRBJ1-1; 12 nucleotides match TRBD1. The ends lost 8 bases at V and 4 bases at J; junction bases unmatched: 11. CDR3 length: 15 residues. The germline gives CDR1 SQVTM, CDR2 ANQGSEA. Here the CDR3 reads CSTRGQGARGTEAFF. CDR3 in DNA: TGCAGCACTAGGGGACAGGGGGCGCGGGGCACTGAAGCTTTCTTT. The full variable domain, with the rest looked up from reference TRBV29-1 and TRBJ1-1, is SAVISQKPSRDICQRGTSLTIQCQVDSQVTMMFWYRQQPGQSLTLIATANQGSEATYESGFVIDKFPISRPNLTFSTLTVSNMSPEDSSIYLCSTRGQGARGTEAFFGQGTRLTVV.

The chain combines TRBV6-5 with TRBJ2-7, with 7 positions matching TRBD2. After removal of 6 bases from V and 2 bases from J, the junction contained 7 bases not matched to a gene. The CDR3 is made up of 14 amino acids. Germline CDR1 reads MNHEY; CDR2 reads SVGAGI. The CDR3 sequence: CASRLAGDPYEQYF. The CDR3 DNA reads TGTGCCAGCAGGCTGGCGGGGGACCCCTACGAGCAGTACTTC.

The V and J genes are TRBV5-4 and TRBJ2-5, with D perhaps matching TRBD2 (5 bases). The CDR3 sequence is 13 residues long. V lost 1 base to trimming and J lost 4 bases, with 8 bases between them. Germline V lookup: CDR1 SGHNT, CDR2 YYREEE (reference sequence). The CDR3 loop reads CASSLQGGETQYF. CDR3 bases: TGTGCCAGCAGCTTGCAAGGAGGAGAGACCCAGTACTTC. The variable domain in full, completed from reference TRBV5-4 and TRBJ2-5, reads ETGVTQSPTHLIKTRGQQVTLRCSSQSGHNTVSWYQQALGQGPQFIFQYYREEENGRGNFPPRFSGLQFPNYSSELNVNALELDDSALYLCASSLQGGETQYFGPGTRLLVL.

A few counts support this clone. The rearrangement links TRBV2 to TRBJ2-3; no reliable D call. Germline V gene sequence: CDR1 SNHLY, CDR2 FYNNEI. V was shortened by 1 base and J by 2 bases, with 19 bases between the two germline ends. The CDR3 is 18 amino acids. CDR3 region: CASSEDPQSPTDTDTQYF. The CDR3 region has the DNA TGTGCCAGCAGTGAAGACCCACAGTCCCCCACTGACACAGATACGCAGTATTTT.

V gene TRBV6-6 combines with J gene TRBJ1-5, with 7 bases matching TRBD1. The ends lost 6 bases at V and 3 bases at J; junction bases unmatched: 5. The germline V gene encodes CDR1 MNHNY and CDR2 SVGAGI (reference sequence). The CDR3 runs to 14 residues. CDR3 sequence: CASRGDSYNQPQHF. The DNA for the CDR3 is TGTGCCAGCAGGGGGGACAGCTACAATCAGCCCCAGCATTTT.

The genes are TRBV2 and TRBJ2-7; 11 nucleotides agree with TRBD1. The V gene end was trimmed by 7 bases and the J gene end by 3 bases; junction bases not matched to a gene: 14. This CDR3 region has 17 residues. In germline, CDR1 is SNHLY, CDR2 FYNNEI. CDR3 sequence (DNA): TGTGCCAGCATTGGGTTGGGGTCGGGACAGGGGGTCTACGAGCAGTACTTC. It yields the protein CASIGLGSGQGVYEQYF.

The chain carries TRBV7-9 and TRBJ1-2; D remains unclear. Germline V gives CDR1 SEHNR, CDR2 FQNEAQ (reference sequence). The V and J ends lost 5 bases and 8 bases respectively, with 15 bases between them. CDR3 length: 13 residues. CDR3 nucleotides: TGTGCCAGCAGCAGAGCGGACGCGGACGGCTACACCTTC. Residues: CASSRADADGYTF.

The chain joins TRBV2 to TRBJ2-1; 9 bases align to TRBD2. Losses at the gene ends were 4 bases for V and 9 bases for J; bases not matched to a gene: 4. Germline V gene sequence: CDR1 SNHLY, CDR2 FYNNEI. The CDR3 consists of 13 residues. The CDR3 loop is CASSAGLAAEQFF. In DNA, the CDR3 is TGTGCCAGCAGTGCGGGACTAGCCGCTGAGCAGTTCTTC. Full variable domain (missing parts from reference TRBV2 and TRBJ2-1): EPEVTQTPSHQVTQMGQEVILRCVPISNHLYFYWYRQILGQKVEFLVSFYNNEISEKSEIFDDQFSVERPDGSNFTLKIRSTKLEDSAMYFCASSAGLAAEQFFGPGTRLTVL.

The gene calls are TRBV15 and TRBJ2-5, with D unresolved. Germline assignment: CDR1 LNHNV and CDR2 YYDKDF (reference sequence). The CDR3 is 13 residues long. V lost 5 bases to trimming and J lost 5 bases, with 12 bases between them. CDR3 region: CATSVPSRETQYF. The CDR3 region has the DNA TGTGCCACCAGCGTGCCCAGCAGGGAGACCCAGTACTTC. Full variable domain (rest looked up from reference TRBV15 and TRBJ2-5): DAMVIQNPRYQVTQFGKPVTLSCSQTLNHNVMYWYQQKSSQAPKLLFHYYDKDFNNEADTPDNFQSRRPNTSFCFLDIRSPGLGDTAMYLCATSVPSRETQYFGPGTRLLVL.

This clone was recorded only once. The chain couples TRBV6-6 to TRBJ2-1; 8 positions match TRBD2. V dropped 6 bases and J dropped 8; count of bases not matched to a gene: 6. Per germline, CDR1 MNHNY and CDR2 SVGAGI (reference sequence). The CDR3 covers 13 residues. The CDR3: CASRSGGWDEQFF. For the CDR3, the DNA is TGTGCCAGCAGGAGCGGGGGCTGGGATGAGCAGTTCTTC.

The chain is built from TRBV19 and TRBJ1-3; D is undetermined. The CDR3 totals 15 residues. Looked up from germline, CDR1 is LNHDA and CDR2 is SQIVND (reference sequence). V was trimmed by 8 bases and J by 0 bases, leaving 14 bases between them. CDR3 bases: TGTGCCAGTGGTGTTTACCGGAGCTCTGGAAACACCATATATTTT. Its protein product is CASGVYRSSGNTIYF.

This clone appeared once. The V gene is TRBV19, the J gene TRBJ2-2, with TRBD2 matching over 7 bases. Per the germline V gene, CDR1 is LNHDA and CDR2 is SQIVND (reference sequence). The trim removed 4 bases at V and 5 bases at J, leaving 1 base unmatched. There are 13 residues in the CDR3. The CDR3: CASSKAGTGELFF. The CDR3 DNA is TGTGCCAGTAGTAAAGCGGGAACCGGGGAGCTGTTTTTT.

Comment on this clone: This sample also contains other DNA sequences that code for the same CDR3. The gene calls are TRBV7-3 and TRBJ2-1; D possibly corresponds to TRBD2 (6 bases). CDR1 is SGHTA, CDR2 FQGTGA, per germline. Trimming took off 6 bases at V and 1 base at J, with 16 bases between the two ends. The CDR3 sequence is 16 residues long. DNA for the CDR3: TGTGCCAGCAGTCCGATCGGGACTCATTCCTACAATGAGCAGTTCTTC. Its protein is CASSPIGTHSYNEQFF.

This clone turned up a few times. V is TRBV15 and J is TRBJ2-1; D remains unclear. CDR3 size: 13 residues. The V end lost 6 bases, the J end lost 4 bases, and 10 bases lay between the germline ends. CDR1 is LNHNV, CDR2 YYDKDF, per germline (reference sequence). The CDR3 DNA reads TGTGCCACCAGAAAGGGCGCGTACAATGAGCAGTTCTTC. This gives the protein CATRKGAYNEQFF.

V is TRBV13 and J is TRBJ2-5, with D hard to call. Germline CDR1 is PRHDT and CDR2 is FYEKMQ (reference sequence). This CDR3 has 15 residues. V was cut by 5 bases and J by 7 bases, with 20 bases left in between. The CDR3 protein is CASSPIVTHTGTQYF. The CDR3 DNA follows: TGTGCCAGCAGCCCAATAGTGACCCATACCGGGACCCAGTACTTC.

The rearrangement joins TRBV7-3 to TRBJ2-3, with D uncertain. The CDR3 covers 15 residues. From germline, CDR1 is SGHTA and CDR2 FQGTGA. V was cut by 0 bases and J by 1 base, with 8 bases left in between. In DNA, the CDR3 is TGTGCCAGCAGCTTAACGGGCGAGGGCACAGATACGCAGTATTTT. Protein product: CASSLTGEGTDTQYF.

The chain is built from TRBV6-5 and TRBJ2-7; TRBD2 aligns across 8 bases. Germline loops: CDR1 MNHEY, CDR2 SVGAGI. The CDR3 sequence is 16 residues long. V shed 0 bases and J 0 bases; nucleotides not matched to a gene: 4. CDR3 nucleotide sequence: TGTGCCAGCAGTTACTCGAGTAGCGGGGCCTCCTACGAGCAGTACTTC. Translation gives CASSYSSSGASYEQYF.

The gene calls are TRBV27 and TRBJ2-7; D call uncertain. V was clipped by 5 bases and J by 4 bases, with 12 bases between them. Germline-derived CDR1 and CDR2 are MNHEY and SMNVEV (reference sequence). This CDR3 spans 13 amino acids. CDR3 protein: CASSPDAGYEQYF. The CDR3 nucleotides are TGTGCCAGCAGTCCGGATGCTGGATACGAGCAGTACTTC.

The rearrangement links TRBV7-2 to TRBJ1-6; D is possibly TRBD1 (6 bases). Between the trimmed V and J ends, which lost 5 bases and 7 bases, there was a span of 18 bases. Germline CDR1 is SGHTA and CDR2 is FQGNSA. CDR3 length equals 16 residues. The CDR3 region has the DNA TGTGCCAGCAGCCGGGGGCAGGGGTTAGGAAATTCACCCCTCCACTTT. Translated: CASSRGQGLGNSPLHF.

This clone was recorded many times. V and J are TRBV27 and TRBJ1-2, with TRBD1 matching over 7 bases. The germline V gene has CDR1 MNHEY and CDR2 SMNVEV (reference sequence). The J segment lost 4 bases and the V segment lost 4 bases, leaving 9 bases of the junction unmatched. This CDR3 comprises 15 residues. DNA for the CDR3: TGTGCCAGCAGTTCCCGACAGGGCGCCATCTATGGCTACACCTTC. It translates to CASSSRQGAIYGYTF.

This chain links TRBV11-2 with TRBJ2-7, with D maybe TRBD1 (8 bases). CDR1 and CDR2 from the germline V gene are SGHAT and FQNNGV. V shed 5 bases and J shed 5 bases, with 16 bases lying between them. The CDR3 has 14 residues. Here the CDR3 reads CASSPGQGGDEQYF. CDR3 DNA sequence: TGTGCCAGCAGCCCCGGACAGGGAGGGGACGAGCAGTACTTC.

The chain couples TRBV23-1 to TRBJ1-1; no clear D gene. TRBV23-1 is noted as an ORF with a role that remains uncertain. V lost 1 base, J lost 7 bases, and 10 bases lay in between. This CDR3 spans 13 amino acids. CDR3: CASSQLRSDEAFF. In DNA, the CDR3 is TGCGCCAGCAGTCAATTGCGGTCAGATGAAGCTTTCTTT.

The CDR3 here is CASSYSRGQAYEQYF. The CDR3 DNA reads as TGTGCCAGCAGTTACTCACGGGGACAGGCCTACGAGCAGTACTTC. J is TRBJ2-7 and V is TRBV6-5; 8 bases are a match to TRBD1. Germline V gene data show CDR1 as MNHEY and CDR2 as SVGAGI. The ends lost 0 bases at V and 2 bases at J; junction bases unmatched: 3. The CDR3 spans 15 residues.

This clone was seen many times. V and J are TRBV5-6 and TRBJ1-2; a possible D gene is TRBD1 (6 bases). V shed 3 bases and J shed 5 bases, with 11 bases lying between them. This CDR3 comprises 13 residues. Germline V gene data show CDR1 as SGHDT and CDR2 as YYEEEE. DNA for the CDR3: TGTGCCAGCAGCTGGGACACCTCGTATGGCTACACCTTC. Protein sequence: CASSWDTSYGYTF.

This chain connects TRBV5-1 to TRBJ2-1; D is unclear. This CDR3 region has 14 residues. V was shortened by 0 bases and J by 6 bases, with 10 bases between the two germline ends. Germline V gene sequence: CDR1 SGHRS, CDR2 YFSETQ. CDR3 nucleotide sequence: TGCGCCAGCAGCTTGGGGGGTTTATTCAATGAGCAGTTCTTC. Its translation: CASSLGGLFNEQFF.

The chain is built from TRBV19 and TRBJ1-1, with 7 bases that match TRBD1. Per germline, CDR1 LNHDA and CDR2 SQIVND (reference sequence). Trimming removed 3 bases from V and 1 base from J; junction bases left unmatched: 2. CDR3 length: 14 amino acids. The CDR3 here is CASSMQGENTEAFF. The CDR3 nucleotides read TGTGCCAGTAGTATGCAGGGGGAGAACACTGAAGCTTTCTTT. The full variable domain, with the rest looked up from reference TRBV19 and TRBJ1-1, is DGGITQSPKYLFRKEGQNVTLSCEQNLNHDAMYWYRQDPGQGLRLIYYSQIVNDFQKGDIAEGYSVSREKKESFPLTVTSAQKNPTAFYLCASSMQGENTEAFFGQGTRLTVV.

This clone was seen a single time. CDR3 protein: CATMQLNTGELFF. The CDR3 DNA follows: TGTGCCACCATGCAGCTGAACACCGGGGAGCTGTTTTTT. The chain has TRBV15 and TRBJ2-2; D call uncertain. V gave up 7 bases and J gave up 1 base, with 7 bases separating them. Germline V gene sequence: CDR1 LNHNV, CDR2 YYDKDF (reference sequence). The CDR3 extends over 13 amino acids.

The rearrangement uses TRBV6-1 and TRBJ2-5, with D possibly being TRBD1 (6 bases). Trimming took 3 bases from V and 5 from J, leaving 22 bases between them. The CDR3 loop spans 17 amino acids. Per the germline V gene, CDR1 is MNHNS and CDR2 is SASEGT. This chain's CDR3 is CASSDPGTRSIGETQYF. The CDR3 nucleotides are TGTGCCAGCAGTGATCCCGGGACACGGTCCATAGGGGAGACCCAGTACTTC.

V usage is TRBV19 and J usage is TRBJ1-5; D is ambiguous. V lost 4 bases and J lost 3, with 10 bases in between. CDR1 and CDR2 from the germline V gene are LNHDA and SQIVND (reference sequence). CDR3 length: 14 amino acids. CDR3 nucleotide sequence: TGTGCCAGTAGTAGGTCAACTTTCAATCAGCCCCAGCATTTT. Residues: CASSRSTFNQPQHF.

The chain is built from TRBV11-2 and TRBJ1-1, with D unresolved. In germline, CDR1 is SGHAT, CDR2 FQNNGV. The CDR3 has 13 amino acids. Trimming shortened V by 2 bases and J by 2 bases, and 6 bases separated the two germline ends. The CDR3 reads CASSLSINTEAFF. CDR3 sequence (DNA): TGTGCCAGCAGCTTAAGTATTAACACTGAAGCTTTCTTT. The full variable domain, rest sourced from reference TRBV11-2 and TRBJ1-1, is EAGVAQSPRYKIIEKRQSVAFWCNPISGHATLYWYQQILGQGPKLLIQFQNNGVVDDSQLPKDRFSAERLKGVDSTLKIQPAKLEDSAVYLCASSLSINTEAFFGQGTRLTVV.